These 13 T cell receptor beta chains were sequenced from one sample in a study of T cells expressing NK-cell markers (dated by TCRdb to 2018 to 2020). The library was produced with 5' RACE. Sequencing was carried out with an Illumina HiSeq 2000. Once TCRdb had reprocessed the reads, it stored one entry per CDR3 protein sequence and supplied no DNA. The sample's table covers about half a million distinct CDR3 sequences. More than 1.4% of the sample comes from the top ten. Sequenced sample: blood T cells: a sorted CD56 or NKG2C T cell subset, CD4+ or CD8+ T cells, or bulk PBMC T cells (not recorded which). The receptors come from a woman between 50 and 59 years old in good health. Donor details come from another sample of the same person, matched by shared clones.

The chain recombines TRBV19 with TRBJ2-1; there is no DNA to check the TCRdb D call of TRBD2. The CDR3 loop spans 14 amino acids. The germline CDR1 and CDR2 sequences are LNHDA and SQIVND (reference sequence). CDR3 amino acids: CASSPPVTSDEQFF. Supplemented by reference TRBV19 and TRBJ2-1, the full variable domain reads DGGITQSPKYLFRKEGQNVTLSCEQNLNHDAMYWYRQDPGQGLRLIYYSQIVNDFQKGDIAEGYSVSREKKESFPLTVTSAQKNPTAFYLCASSPPVTSDEQFFGPGTRLTVL.

The chain combines TRBV6-2 or TRBV6-3 with TRBJ2-7. CDR1 and CDR2 (germline): MNHEY, SVGEGT. The CDR3 is made up of 11 amino acids. The CDR3 sequence: CASSQAYEQYF.

The CDR3 reads CASSSTGGAGELFF. The rearrangement uses TRBV9 and TRBJ2-2; TCRdb lists TRBD1, though no DNA is available to test this call. Germline V gene lookup returns CDR1 SGDLS and CDR2 YYNGEE. The CDR3 has 14 residues.

The chain joins TRBV4-1 to TRBJ2-1; TCRdb designates TRBD1, a call that cannot be tested without DNA. The CDR3 sequence is 12 residues long. The germline CDR1 and CDR2 sequences are MGHRA and YSYEKL. This CDR3 is CASSPPAKEQFF.

The CDR3 sequence: CASSRESTDTQYF. The chain joins TRBV7-9 to TRBJ2-3; TCRdb selects TRBD1, and the lack of DNA leaves this call unchecked. The CDR3 is 13 residues long. Germline CDR1 and CDR2: SEHNR and FQNEAQ (reference sequence). The full variable domain, rest sourced from reference TRBV7-9 and TRBJ2-3, is DTGVSQNPRHKITKRGQNVTFRCDPISEHNRLYWYRQTLGQGPEFLTYFQNEAQLEKSRLLSDRFSAERPKGSFSTLEIQRTEQGDSAMYLCASSRESTDTQYFGPGTRLTVL.

The gene calls are TRBV25-1 and TRBJ2-1. This CDR3 contains 15 residues. Germline assignment: CDR1 MGHDK and CDR2 SYGVNS. This chain's CDR3 is CASSDRESPYNEQFF.

This rearrangement joins TRBV7-9 to TRBJ2-1; TCRdb's D gene call, TRBD2, goes unchecked for lack of DNA. CDR3 length: 15 residues. Germline loops: CDR1 SEHNR, CDR2 FQNEAQ (reference sequence). CDR3: CASSSLAGRSNEQFF.

The chain recombines TRBV3-1 with TRBJ1-2; the TRBD1 assignment by TCRdb is unverifiable without DNA. This CDR3 has 15 residues. The V gene's germline CDR1 is LGHDT and CDR2 YNNKEL (reference sequence). The CDR3 sequence: CASSDNRVRRGGYTF.

The chain recombines TRBV7-9 with TRBJ2-1; the TCRdb D gene call, TRBD2, has no DNA to confirm it. Germline V gives CDR1 SEHNR, CDR2 FQNEAQ (reference sequence). The CDR3 covers 16 residues. CDR3: CASSLRGSGIPHEQFF.

The chain recombines TRBV12-3 or TRBV12-4 with TRBJ2-7; the TCRdb call, TRBD2, lacks DNA for checking. The CDR3 extends over 18 amino acids. The CDR3: CASSLALAIGGSSYEQYF.

V gene TRBV9 combines with J gene TRBJ2-7; TCRdb reports TRBD1, a call that lacks DNA to check it against. The CDR3 is made up of 15 amino acids. The V gene's germline CDR1 is SGDLS and CDR2 YYNGEE. This CDR3 reads CASSVAGDLSYEQYF.

V usage is TRBV5-6 and J usage is TRBJ2-3; TCRdb calls TRBD2, which cannot be checked without DNA. The CDR3 runs to 15 residues. The V gene's germline CDR1 is SGHDT and CDR2 YYEEEE. The CDR3: CASTTYREITNTQYF.

This chain links TRBV18 with TRBJ2-1; TCRdb's D call of TRBD2 is untestable without DNA. This CDR3 spans 16 amino acids. CDR1 and CDR2 from the germline V gene are KGHSH and LQKENI. The CDR3 reads CASSPPASGSWNEQFF.